The clone carrying this TCR beta chain was detected only a few times. The data were taken from a study of blood T cell repertoires in COVID-19. The CDR3 has 16 amino acids. V was trimmed by 5 bases and J by 0 bases, leaving 11 bases between them. Germline assignment: CDR1 SGHAT and CDR2 FQNNGV. Libraries were prepared by immunoSEQ multiplex PCR; TCRdb keeps only in-frame clonotypes and omits some of them. Altogether just over 200,000 clones are present, roughly 75% being singletons, with the ten largest covering approximately 6%. The sequence was obtained from a woman aged 70-85 years with acute or convalescent COVID-19. The material sequenced was peripheral blood. V is TRBV11-2 and J is TRBJ1-6; no clear D gene. DNA of the CDR3: TGTGCCAGCAGCAGAGACGGGAGCTCCTATAATTCACCCCTCCACTTT. As protein: CASSRDGSSYNSPLHF.